The entry below describes one T cell receptor beta chain. Germline loops: CDR1 PRHDT, CDR2 FYEKMQ (reference sequence). CDR3 length equals 14 residues. V was cut by 5 bases and J by 8 bases, with 15 bases left in between. The data were obtained in a study of blood T cell repertoires in COVID-19. Sequenced by immunoSEQ multiplex PCR; TCRdb stores in-frame clones only, minus some. The sample lists 300,000 or so clones; around 90% were seen once. Source material: peripheral blood. The chain employs TRBV13 and TRBJ1-4, with D possibly TRBD1 on 5 matching bases. The origin of this receptor is a woman aged 25 to 39 with COVID-19, enrolled during active disease. CDR3 nucleotides: TGTGCCAGCAGCACAGGCGGCATCTCGGAAAAACTGTTTTTT. Its translation is CASSTGGISEKLFF.